The rows below give T cell receptor beta chains drawn from one sample of a study of post-analysis software for immune sequencing data. Via MiXCR, TCRdb re-called the PCR reads, giving one row per CDR3 protein. This sample has around 200,000 distinct CDR3 sequences, with 25% to 35% found just once. Sequenced input: blood. These receptor sequences come from a girl under 18 with multiple sclerosis. Both conserved end residues are part of each CDR3. A D gene is named only where the DNA matches it firmly. Only some rows state a clone size, as once, few, many or a class for expanded clones.

>.|TRBJ1-2|few|TRBV28
CASSLINPGVYGYTF
TGTGCCAGCAGTTTAATTAATCCGGGGGTCTATGGCTACACCTTC
>.|TRBJ1-1|few|TRBV5-1
CASSRTTGNTEAFF
TGCGCCAGCAGCAGAACGACCGGGAACACTGAAGCTTTCTTT
>.|TRBJ2-1|.|TRBV30
CARRGLSSYNEQFF
TGTGCCCGGAGAGGACTTAGCTCCTACAATGAGCAGTTCTTC
>TRBD2|TRBJ2-5|many|TRBV29-1
CSVALAGMETQYF
TGCAGCGTTGCGCTAGCGGGAATGGAGACCCAGTACTTC
>.|TRBJ2-1|many|TRBV7-9
CAITGDEQFF
TGTGCCATTACAGGAGATGAGCAGTTCTTC
>.|TRBJ1-2|many|TRBV28
CATKTGLSYGYTF
TGTGCCACTAAAACAGGGTTAAGCTATGGCTACACCTTC
>.|TRBJ1-6|.|TRBV20-1
CSASDVIAGSSNSPLHF
TGCAGTGCTAGTGATGTTATCGCGGGTAGCTCTAATTCACCCCTCCACTTT
>TRBD1|TRBJ1-2|many|TRBV7-3
CASSSDRSPFGGYTF
TGTGCCAGCAGCTCGGACAGGAGCCCATTTGGGGGCTACACCTTC
>.|TRBJ1-2|few|TRBV15
CATSRDLVGSPTYGYTF
TGTGCCACCAGCAGAGATTTAGTGGGGTCGCCTACCTATGGCTACACCTTC
>.|TRBJ1-1|many|TRBV5-1
CASSLAGDTEAFF
TGCGCCAGCAGCTTGGCGGGGGACACTGAAGCTTTCTTT
>.|TRBJ2-7|.|TRBV5-1
CASSLLGPRSREQYF
TGCGCCAGCAGCTTGTTGGGACCGAGATCGAGGGAGCAGTACTTC
>TRBD2|TRBJ2-1|few|TRBV5-1
CASSLGTSGGPFNEQFF
TGCGCCAGCAGCTTGGGTACTAGCGGGGGCCCATTCAATGAGCAGTTCTTC
>.|TRBJ1-4|many|TRBV4-1
CASSQEMGDEKLFF
TGCGCCAGCAGCCAGGAAATGGGGGATGAAAAACTGTTTTTT
>.|TRBJ1-2|many|TRBV10-3
CAIREHPNYGYTF
TGTGCCATCAGGGAGCACCCTAACTATGGCTACACCTTC
>.|TRBJ2-1|.|TRBV25-1
CASSPLELARGNEQFF
TGTGCCAGCAGCCCCCTGGAGCTAGCTCGGGGCAATGAGCAGTTCTTC
>.|TRBJ2-1|many|TRBV4-1
CASSQEASLYNEQFF
TGCGCCAGCAGCCAAGAGGCTAGCTTATACAATGAGCAGTTCTTC
>.|TRBJ2-6|.|TRBV5-5
CASSPPSFGANVLTF
TGTGCCAGCAGCCCTCCATCCTTCGGGGCCAACGTCCTGACTTTC
>.|TRBJ1-4|few|TRBV7-2
CASSLSGQSRSLFF
TGTGCCAGCAGCCTTAGCGGCCAGTCGAGGAGTTTGTTTTTT
>TRBD1|TRBJ2-1|few|TRBV2
CASNRPRQGSGGHEQFF
TGTGCCAGCAACCGGCCAAGACAGGGCAGTGGGGGCCATGAGCAGTTCTTC
>TRBD1|TRBJ2-3|.|TRBV11-2
CASSCRQGSDTQYF
TGTGCCAGCAGCTGTAGACAGGGTTCAGATACGCAGTATTTT
>TRBD1|TRBJ1-2|few|TRBV20-1
CSARGAPGGGYTF
TGCAGTGCTAGAGGGGCCCCAGGGGGTGGCTACACCTTC
>TRBD1|TRBJ2-7|.|TRBV2
CANSEQGVSYEQYF
TGTGCCAACAGTGAACAGGGGGTGAGCTACGAGCAGTACTTC